The present T cell receptor (beta chain) was sequenced within a study of T cell clusters in autoimmune cytopenias. Findings and limits, study-wide: No experiment has yet validated the function of the T cell clusters defined in silico. The cluster-lack signature was not seen for secondary cytopenia versus chronic lymphocytic leukemia. TRB repertoire shifts in secondary cytopenia and chronic lymphocytic leukemia mostly reflected lymphoma, not autoimmunity.

Judged by frequency, this clonotype is medium-sized. Antigen unknown. Some 39,000 genome equivalents of blood DNA were amplified for TRB. This CDR3 comprises 14 residues. TRB rearrangements were amplified by touch-down multiplex PCR with mixed TRB-A/B primers. TCRdb derives one entry per CDR3 protein from the multiplex PCR reads, leaving out DNA. The sample data list approximately 2,500 distinct CDR3 sequences. J is TRBJ2-1 and V is TRBV12-3 or TRBV12-4. This receptor was identified in a human donor with an autoimmune cytopenia, with autoimmune hepatitis or in good health (not recorded which). The specimen sequenced was peripheral blood. CDR3 region: CASSFWPSYNEQFF.